The clone carrying this T cell receptor beta chain was recorded at least ten times. Its antigen remains unidentified. CDR3 and TCR beta VDJ profiling relied on a genomic DNA template. TCRdb re-called the reads through MiXCR, storing one row per CDR3 protein. This table holds 450,000 to 600,000 distinct CDR3 sequences, more than 25% found once. Flow cytometry had shown expanded CD8+CD57+ cells in the patients chosen for sequencing. The patients all had a severe acquired aplastic anemia diagnosis. Germline V gene data show CDR1 as SNHLY and CDR2 as FYNNEI. The CDR3 has 12 amino acids. V gave up 6 bases and J gave up 4 bases, with 10 bases separating them. This sample is part of a study of CD8+CD57+ T cells in acquired aplastic anemia. Across the study: Across the sorted CD4+ and CD8+ cells, DNA amounts averaged 3.2 ug. Findings and caveats of the study: Found in both controls and patients were around 29 CD8+ CDR3 sequences. Statistical testing detected no significant gap in CD8+ Simpson's diversity between patients and controls.

The clonotype was recovered from a human donor with aplastic anemia. V and J are TRBV2 and TRBJ2-7, with D possibly being TRBD1 (6 bases). The sample comprised sorted CD4+, CD8+, or CD8+CD57+ T cells (not recorded which) from PBMCs. The CDR3 here is CASREQGYEQYF. The DNA for the CDR3 is TGTGCCAGCAGGGAGCAGGGGTACGAGCAGTACTTC. Looking up the rest from reference TRBV2 and TRBJ2-7 gives the full variable domain: EPEVTQTPSHQVTQMGQEVILRCVPISNHLYFYWYRQILGQKVEFLVSFYNNEISEKSEIFDDQFSVERPDGSNFTLKIRSTKLEDSAMYFCASREQGYEQYFGPGTRLTVT.